Listed below are T cell receptor beta chains from one sample, sequenced in a study of response to subunit inactivated influenza vaccine. A single record per CDR3 protein comes from TCRdb applying MiXCR to the RT-PCR reads. This table holds about 500,000 distinct CDR3 sequences, approximately 15% found once. The input for sequencing was CD4+ T cells sorted from PBMCs, taken 23 to 25 months after vaccination. These receptors all stem from a man aged 45 to 70 who received an inactivated influenza vaccine. Both conserved end residues are part of each CDR3. A D gene is named only where the DNA matches it firmly. Size is omitted from some rows. Given values are once, few, many or a class for expanded clones.

>TRBD2|TRBJ2-3|NA|TRBV28
TGTGCCACGTGGCTAGCGGCTAGCACAGATACGCAGTATTTT
CATWLAASTDTQYF
>NA|TRBJ2-5|few|TRBV14
TGTGCCAGCAGCCAAGAGAGGAAGACCCAGTACTTC
CASSQERKTQYF
>NA|TRBJ2-1|many|TRBV12-3/TRBV12-4
TGTGCCAGCAAACCCCGCGCGCTTTACAATGAGCAGTTCTTC
CASKPRALYNEQFF
>NA|TRBJ1-3|NA|TRBV7-2
TGTGCCAGCAGCGCGGTGGGGGGTTTCTCTGGAAACACCATATATTTT
CASSAVGGFSGNTIYF
>NA|TRBJ2-5|NA|TRBV18
TGTGCCAGCTCACCAGGATTTAAAGAGACCCAGTACTTC
CASSPGFKETQYF
>NA|TRBJ2-5|NA|TRBV30
TGTGCCTGGAGTGAAGGAGGTCGAGAGACCCAGTACTTC
CAWSEGGRETQYF
>NA|TRBJ2-3|few|TRBV20-1
TGCAGTGCTAGGGGGGGACAGAGAGTTGGAGATACGCAGTATTTT
CSARGGQRVGDTQYF
>TRBD2|TRBJ2-3|many|TRBV7-9
TGTGCCAGCAGCCCCCGACTAGCGGAAAAAACAGATACGCAGTATTTT
CASSPRLAEKTDTQYF
>NA|TRBJ2-3|many|TRBV6-1
TGTGCCAGCAGCTCCGCCAGAAGCACAGATACGCAGTATTTT
CASSSARSTDTQYF
>NA|TRBJ1-2|NA|TRBV5-6
TGTGCCAGCAGCCCGAGGCGCCTAGGGGATGGCTACACCTTC
CASSPRRLGDGYTF
>TRBD1|TRBJ1-2|few|TRBV12-3/TRBV12-4
TGTGCCAGCAGTCACGGACAGGGGGCGACCCGTGGCTACACCTTC
CASSHGQGATRGYTF
>NA|TRBJ1-4|few|TRBV5-1
TGCGCCAGCTCCGCGTGGTCCACGGGAACTAATGAAAAACTGTTTTTT
CASSAWSTGTNEKLFF
>TRBD2|TRBJ2-3|many|TRBV3-1
TGTGCCAGCAGCCAAGATACGGGGGGGCGAGGAGATACGCAGTATTTT
CASSQDTGGRGDTQYF
>TRBD2|TRBJ2-6|few|TRBV10-2
TGCGCCAGCAGGCTAGCGGGGGGCTCTGGGGCCAACGTCCTGACTTTC
CASRLAGGSGANVLTF
>NA|TRBJ2-7|few|TRBV29-1
TGCAGCGTCGTCAGGGTGCACGAGCAGTACTTC
CSVVRVHEQYF
>TRBD2|TRBJ2-3|many|TRBV29-1
TGCAGCGTGGCGACTAGCGGGAGGGTGGGAGATACGCAGTATTTT
CSVATSGRVGDTQYF
>NA|TRBJ2-7|NA|TRBV5-6
TGTGCCAGCAGCTTCATACCCGGGACGAATTACGGGGAGCAGTACTTC
CASSFIPGTNYGEQYF
>NA|TRBJ1-5|NA|TRBV27
TGTGCCAGCATGGTTCAGGGCGGCTTGGGGCCCCAGCATTTT
CASMVQGGLGPQHF
>NA|TRBJ1-2|few|TRBV29-1
TGCAGCGTTGAAGGACAGACTCATGGCTACACCTTC
CSVEGQTHGYTF
>TRBD2|TRBJ2-7|many|TRBV28
TGTGCCAGCACCTGGGGAGGGACCTACGAGCAGTACTTC
CASTWGGTYEQYF
>NA|TRBJ2-2|few|TRBV3-1
TGTGCCAGCAGCCAACATTCAGGGAACACCGGGGAGCTGTTTTTT
CASSQHSGNTGELFF
>TRBD1|TRBJ2-1|few|TRBV30
TGTGCCTGGAGCCAACAGGGGGCCGTGGGGTTCTTC
CAWSQQGAVGFF
>NA|TRBJ2-3|NA|TRBV6-2/TRBV6-3
TGTGCCAGCAGTCAAGAAGGGACCACAGATACGCAGTATTTT
CASSQEGTTDTQYF
>TRBD1|TRBJ1-4|few|TRBV10-3
TGTGCCATCAGAGGACAGGGTATAAATGAAAAACTGTTTTTT
CAIRGQGINEKLFF
>NA|TRBJ2-1|NA|TRBV24-1
TGTGCCACCAGTGACTCCATATACAATGAGCAGTTCTTC
CATSDSIYNEQFF
>NA|TRBJ2-3|NA|TRBV5-1
TGCGCCAGCAAGGGGCAGGGTGTAGCAGATACGCAGTATTTT
CASKGQGVADTQYF
>TRBD1|TRBJ1-2|few|TRBV4-1
TGCGCCAGCACCAGGGCAGGGGGGGATGGCTACACCTTC
CASTRAGGDGYTF
>NA|TRBJ2-5|few|TRBV27
TGTGCCAGCAGTTTATCCCTCCCCGGGAGAACAGGGACCCAGTACTTC
CASSLSLPGRTGTQYF
>NA|TRBJ2-1|NA|TRBV7-8
TGTGCCAGCAGCCCCCGCGGCAGCGGTAACTACAATGAGCAGTTCTTC
CASSPRGSGNYNEQFF
>NA|TRBJ2-3|NA|TRBV6-2/TRBV6-3
TGTGCCAGCAGTGCCCCCCGGGGGGCAACTAGCACAGATACGCAGTATTTT
CASSAPRGATSTDTQYF
>NA|TRBJ1-2|many|TRBV30
TGTGCCAGCTTACGCACCGGGACACCGACCAACTATGGCTACACCTTC
CASLRTGTPTNYGYTF
>TRBD1|TRBJ2-3|NA|TRBV29-1
TGCAGCGTTGGCCTGACAGGGGGGCGAACAGATACGCAGTATTTT
CSVGLTGGRTDTQYF
>NA|TRBJ2-1|NA|TRBV6-5
TGTGCCAGCAGTTACTCAGCCCGTGGTAGGTTCGACAATGAGCAGTTCTTC
CASSYSARGRFDNEQFF
>NA|TRBJ2-7|NA|TRBV5-1
TGCGCCAGCAGCTTATTAAACCGGGACATCTACGAGCAGTACTTC
CASSLLNRDIYEQYF
>NA|TRBJ2-1|few|TRBV4-1
TGCGCCAGCAGCCAGCCCCTCCACAGGACCAATACCTTCATGGCGTTATACAATGAGCAGTTCTTC
CASSQPLHRTNTFMALYNEQFF
>TRBD2|TRBJ2-3|few|TRBV30
TGTGCCTGCCACGGGGGGGCGCCGGGTACGCAGTATTTT
CACHGGAPGTQYF
>NA|TRBJ2-7|NA|TRBV7-2
TGTGCCAGCAGCTTCAACAGGGAACTCGAGCAGTACTTC
CASSFNRELEQYF
>NA|TRBJ2-2|NA|TRBV12-5
TGTGCTAGTGGTTTGTCAGCGGGTACGAACACCGGGGAGCTGTTTTTT
CASGLSAGTNTGELFF
>TRBD1|TRBJ2-1|NA|TRBV5-1
TGCGCCAGCAGCTTGGCCCGGGACAGGGGGACACTATACAATGAGCAGTTCTTC
CASSLARDRGTLYNEQFF
>NA|TRBJ2-1|few|TRBV11-2
TGTGCCAGCAGCTTAATGGCGGGGTCTGGCTATGAGCAGTTCTTC
CASSLMAGSGYEQFF
>NA|TRBJ2-1|NA|TRBV11-2
TGTGCCAGCAGCTCTACCCCCTACAATGAGCAGTTCTTC
CASSSTPYNEQFF
>NA|TRBJ1-1|NA|TRBV29-1
TGCAGCGCCGGACATACCCTAACGAACACTGAAGCTTTCTTT
CSAGHTLTNTEAFF
>TRBD2|TRBJ2-1|NA|TRBV5-1
TGCGCCAGCAGCAGGAGGACTAGCGGGGGGGCCCATGAGCAGTTCTTC
CASSRRTSGGAHEQFF
>NA|TRBJ2-3|once|TRBV6-5
TGTGCCAGCAGTTACTCGCCAAACTCTCACACAGATACGCAGTATTTT
CASSYSPNSHTDTQYF
>NA|TRBJ2-3|NA|TRBV4-2
TGTGCCAGCAGCCAACGGCCGGGAAGGGATACGCAGTATTTT
CASSQRPGRDTQYF
>NA|TRBJ2-6|NA|TRBV25-1
TGTGCCAGCAGTGAATCGCCGGGGGCTGGGGCCAACGTCCTGACTTTC
CASSESPGAGANVLTF
>NA|TRBJ2-5|many|TRBV7-3
TGTGCCAGCAGCTTATCCCCGGAAGAGACCCAGTACTTC
CASSLSPEETQYF
>NA|TRBJ2-5|NA|TRBV6-2/TRBV6-3
TGTGCCAGCAGTTCCATACGGGACTTCCTTCAAGAGACCCAGTACTTC
CASSSIRDFLQETQYF
>NA|TRBJ2-7|NA|TRBV25-1
TGTGCCAGCAGTGAGGAGGGGGGGGCTTTCCCCGAGCAGTACTTC
CASSEEGGAFPEQYF
>NA|TRBJ2-1|many|TRBV7-2
TGTGCCAGCAGCTTACGGGGCGGCCGAACCAATGAGCAGTTCTTC
CASSLRGGRTNEQFF
>NA|TRBJ2-3|NA|TRBV20-1
TGCAGTGCTAGAGAGGGGACATTTTACACAGATACGCAGTATTTT
CSAREGTFYTDTQYF
>NA|TRBJ2-5|few|TRBV20-1
TGCAGTGCAGATCCCCAAGAGACCCAGTACTTC
CSADPQETQYF
>TRBD1|TRBJ1-1|many|TRBV5-1
TGCGCCAGCAGCTTAGGACAGGGGATGAACACTGAAGCTTTCTTT
CASSLGQGMNTEAFF
>TRBD1|TRBJ2-5|many|TRBV20-1
TGCAGTGCTAACCGGGACAGCCAAGAGACCCAGTACTTC
CSANRDSQETQYF
>NA|TRBJ2-7|few|TRBV5-1
TGCGCCAGCAGCACGGGAGCCAGCTCCTACGAGCAGTACTTC
CASSTGASSYEQYF
>NA|TRBJ1-6|few|TRBV20-1
TGCAGTGCTAGTATGTCGGGAACCTATAATTCACCCCTCCACTTT
CSASMSGTYNSPLHF